This TCR beta chain came from a study of shared clonotypes between healthy human individuals. Study-wide findings and caveats: Non-shared clonotypes displayed generation probabilities falling below those of clonotypes present in all four donors. Rarefaction gave evidence that sorted-subset sequencing remained incomplete despite large depth.

A remark on this clone: The target antigen is unknown.

Naive CD8 cells comprised CD45RO-negative, CCR7-positively selected cells, excluding terminally differentiated effector memory CD45RA+ cells. Assay runs were performed at deep level. For sorted subsets, 150 to 200 ng DNA per replicate equaled approximately 30,000 T cell genomes. Clones were read by immunoSEQ multiplex PCR, and TCRdb kept only the in-frame ones, dropping some. The data show roughly 2,000,000 clones, 93% seen once. This receptor was obtained from a young man in good health. Some clones in this sample may be carry-over from other donors' samples. Material: naive CD8+ T cells from PBMCs.

CDR3 coding DNA: TGCGCCAGCAGCCAAGGTTTGGGGGGGCCCTACAATGAGCAGTTCTTC. This translates into CASSQGLGGPYNEQFF. The chain has TRBV4-3 and TRBJ2-1; a possible D gene is TRBD2 (7 bases). Germline V CDR1 and CDR2: LGHNA, YSLEER. Trimming pared 1 base from V and 2 bases from J, leaving 12 bases between. This CDR3 comprises 16 residues.